These 3 T cell receptor beta chains came from one sample sequenced in a study of Graves' ophthalmopathy and Graves' hyperthyroidism. TCR beta CDR3 amplification used RNA transcripts. Investigators did first-round RT-PCR with HTBI primers, then second-round multiplex PCR. TCRdb re-analysed the multiplex PCR reads in MiXCR, keeping a single row per CDR3 protein. The data hold approximately 1.2 million distinct CDR3 sequences, with about two fifths observed a single time. The specimen was peripheral blood or thyroid tissue (not recorded which). These TCRs come from an adult man with Graves' hyperthyroidism.

This clonotype was found a few times. V gene TRBV4-1 combines with J gene TRBJ1-5; D perhaps matches TRBD1 (5 bases). Deletions cut 6 bases from V and 0 bases from J, with 12 bases between. CDR3 length: 15 amino acids. From germline, CDR1 is MGHRA and CDR2 YSYEKL. The CDR3 DNA reads as TGCGCCAGCAGTGCCGGGGGGGTTAGCAATCAGCCCCAGCATTTT. Its translation is CASSAGGVSNQPQHF.

In the case of this clonotype: This could be a read error, since a much larger clone is one nucleotide away. The chain employs TRBV29-1 and TRBJ2-7; D remains ambiguous. Germline V gene data show CDR1 as SQVTM and CDR2 as ANQGSEA. Trimming left V 1 base short and J 4 bases short, with 11 bases between. This CDR3 is 13 amino acids long. CDR3 sequence reads: CSVEVHREYEQYF. For the CDR3, the DNA is TGCAGCGTTGAAGTCCACAGAGAATACGAGCAGTACTTC.

The chain joins TRBV3-1 to TRBJ2-5, with D unresolved. V was cut by 4 bases and J by 1 base, with 13 bases left in between. Germline V gene sequence: CDR1 LGHDT, CDR2 YNNKEL (reference sequence). The CDR3 has 15 residues. The CDR3 DNA sequence: TGTGCCAGCAGCCCTATGGACCCTGTCCAAGAGACCCAGTACTTC. Its protein product is CASSPMDPVQETQYF.